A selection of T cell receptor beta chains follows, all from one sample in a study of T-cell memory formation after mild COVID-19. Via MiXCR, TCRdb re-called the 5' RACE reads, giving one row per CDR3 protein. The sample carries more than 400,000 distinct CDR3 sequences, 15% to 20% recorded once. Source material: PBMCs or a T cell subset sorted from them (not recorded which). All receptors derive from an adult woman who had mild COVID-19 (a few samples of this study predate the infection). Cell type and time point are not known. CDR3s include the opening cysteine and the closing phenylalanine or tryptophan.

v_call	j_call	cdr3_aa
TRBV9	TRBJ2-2	CASSPHDTAGYTGELFF
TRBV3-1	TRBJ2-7	CASSQRELLGGYEQYF
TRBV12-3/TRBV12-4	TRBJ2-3	CASSLGGIGTQYF
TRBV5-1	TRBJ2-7	CASRESGGTHEQYF
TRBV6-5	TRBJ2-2	CASSYSPGELFF
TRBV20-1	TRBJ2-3	CSANRGSPPGGTQYF
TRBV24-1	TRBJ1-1	CATSDPGTGIGAFF
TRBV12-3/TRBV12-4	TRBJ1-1	CASTSVGTEAFF
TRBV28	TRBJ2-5	CASSSGLGTQYF
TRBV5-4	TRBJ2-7	CASSLAWGYEQYF
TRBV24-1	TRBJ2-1	CATRPSSGGVSEQFF
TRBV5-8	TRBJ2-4	CASSLTLAKNIQYF
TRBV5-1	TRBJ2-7	CASSLSVGGTSYEQYF
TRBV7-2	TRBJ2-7	CASSSTSGRAYEQYF
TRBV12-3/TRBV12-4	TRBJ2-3	CASRNRQGRVTDTQYF
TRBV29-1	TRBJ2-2	CSVARDSHTGELFF
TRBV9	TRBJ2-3	CASSVDGTGSSTDTQYF
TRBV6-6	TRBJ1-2	CASTTSGLISYTF
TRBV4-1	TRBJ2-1	CASSQVQFNEQFF
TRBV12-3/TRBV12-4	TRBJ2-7	CASSLVTALSYEQYF
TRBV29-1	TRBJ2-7	CSVGGGGESYEQYF
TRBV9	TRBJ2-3	CASSVGSTSGTTDTQYF
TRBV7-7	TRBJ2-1	CASSLGTGVGNEQFF
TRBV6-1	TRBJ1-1	CASSRQGSLEAFF
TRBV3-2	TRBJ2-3	CASSSERGDTQYF
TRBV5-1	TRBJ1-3	CASSQGQDGNTIYF
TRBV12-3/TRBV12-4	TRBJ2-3	CASTGSGGADTQYF
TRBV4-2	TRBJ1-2	CASSQDSRTAYGYTF
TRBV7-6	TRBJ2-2	CASSRTWGGLNTGELFF
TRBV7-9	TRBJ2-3	CASSLVRTGADTQYF
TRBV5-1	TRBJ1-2	CASSPSDGLGHYGYTF
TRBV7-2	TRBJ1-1	CASSLSVYTEAFF
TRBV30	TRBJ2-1	CAWSVQRTSGRAYYNEQFF
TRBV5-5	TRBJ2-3	CASSLGQSSTDTQYF
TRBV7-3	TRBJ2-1	CASKVRGGASYNEQFF
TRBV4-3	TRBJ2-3	CASSQGSGLGTGTDTQYF
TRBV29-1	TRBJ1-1	CSVEDGTHTEAFF
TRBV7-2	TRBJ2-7	CASSLNGLVNSYEQYF
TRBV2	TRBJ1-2	CASRGAGDYGYTF
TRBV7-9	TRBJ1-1	CASSSLANTEAFF
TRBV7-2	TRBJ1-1	CASSLTQGGTEAFF
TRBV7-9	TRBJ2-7	CASSRGAYEQYF
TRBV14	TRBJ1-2	CASSQDLVRSRYTF
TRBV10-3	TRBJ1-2	CAIRGPRTDINYGYTF
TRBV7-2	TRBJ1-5	CASSSDTGFAQPQHF